This entry features one TCR beta chain sequence. What this receptor recognizes is not known. Base quality data are lacking; no much larger clone is found one base away. V is cut back by 4 bases and J by 4 bases, with 10 bases in the junction unmatched. Taken from the germline V gene, the CDR1 and CDR2 loops are SGHRS and YFSETQ. Including cysteine and phenylalanine, the CDR3 has 16 amino acids. Only CDR3 DNA remains: 48 bases, in frame from the first base. TCRbeta CDR3 regions were amplified from genomic DNA using the immunoSEQ Assay, a bias-controlled multiplex PCR. The original pipeline was this. Nucleated cell counts per sample were estimated from amplification of reference gene primers within the assay. Sequence reads were collapsed and filtered to measure the absolute abundance of every unique TCRbeta CDR3 rearrangement. For each sample, productive Simpson clonality was calculated as the square root of Simpson's diversity index over productive rearrangements. Imported from immuneACCESS, the table was reduced by TCRdb to in-frame sequences with V and J called. These copies leave out some clones; in studies compared against another copy, an unresolved V gene accounts for under half, and the cause of the remainder is not known. D and trimming come from the DNA, and the V and J calls and clone size come from that table. This sample has more than 65,000 clones in its table, and about nine tenths of those were observed once. The ten largest clones add up to approximately 7% of the sample.

This record comes from a study of blood T cell repertoires in COVID-19 (dated by TCRdb to the early 2020s). In terms of the full investigation: The collaborator samples originated in the United States, Italy and Spain and spanned the acute and convalescent phases of COVID-19. The material from the prospective study consisted of cDNA or gDNA derived from T cells, B-cell-depleted T cells, or PBMCs. Deeply sampled blood TCRbeta repertoires from subjects exposed to, actively infected with, or recovered from COVID-19 were included in the dataset. The repertoires were made available in a free public database intended to serve as a resource for research on the immune response to SARS-CoV-2. The samples were drawn from two sources: the first 160 participants of the ongoing ImmuneRACE study, and over 1,000 subjects contributed by 6 global collaborators. A de-identified subject ID, COVID-19 status, age in years and sex were almost always included in the sample metadata. Where HLA class I and class II types were available, the types were taken from metadata supplied by the sample provider, not from assay-based typing. Overall study outcomes, separate from this receptor: Clinical and demographic metadata were provided uncurated, with the amount varying by source and participant.

Each collaborating institution followed its own protocols to collect whole blood in K2EDTA tubes. For TCRbeta analysis, collaborators shipped samples in one of three forms: frozen whole blood, isolated PBMCs, or DNA extracted from either of those sample types. The TCR originated in a man aged 50 or older with active COVID-19. The specimen was peripheral blood. The chain was built from TRBV5-1 and TRBJ2-1; 8 central bases correspond to TRBD2. The bases are TGCGCCAGCAGCGAACCGGGGGGGCCTCGGTACAATGAGCAGTTCTTC. This translates into CASSEPGGPRYNEQFF.